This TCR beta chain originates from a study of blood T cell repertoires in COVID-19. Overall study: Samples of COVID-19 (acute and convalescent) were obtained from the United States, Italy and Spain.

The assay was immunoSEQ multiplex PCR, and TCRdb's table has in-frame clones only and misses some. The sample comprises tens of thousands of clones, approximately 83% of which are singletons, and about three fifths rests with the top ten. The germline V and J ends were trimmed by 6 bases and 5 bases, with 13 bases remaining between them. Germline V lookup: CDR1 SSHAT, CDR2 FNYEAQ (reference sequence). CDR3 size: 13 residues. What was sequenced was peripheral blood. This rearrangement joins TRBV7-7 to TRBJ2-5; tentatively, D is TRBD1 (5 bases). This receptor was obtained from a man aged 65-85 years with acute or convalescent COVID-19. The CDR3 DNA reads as TGTGCCAGCAGTCCGACAGAATGGGAGACCCAGTACTTC. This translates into CASSPTEWETQYF.